This entry lists 32 T cell receptor beta chains sequenced from one sample in a study of beta chain features in type 1 diabetes (dated by TCRdb to the late 2010s). The library was obtained by the immunoSEQ multiplex PCR assay. The entire amount of isolated RNA was reverse transcribed using the High Capacity cDNA Reverse Transcription Kit, so the sequenced TCRB transcripts were expressed ones. TCRdb's version of the immuneACCESS table is confined to in-frame rearrangements and falls short of the full clone set. An unresolved V gene accounts for under half of the shortfall where checked; the remainder is of unknown origin. Counted in this sample were a few hundred thousand clones; about 15% of them appeared once. The ten biggest clones cover about 0.04% of the sample. The material sequenced was naive CD4+ T cells from blood. The sample's cell subset or site label, decoded: true naive CD4+ T cells. Receptors originate from a man under 40 in good health.

This clone was recorded a few times. DNA for the CDR3: TGTGCCAGCAGTGAATCCGGGACAGGGTCAAACTATGGCTACACCTTC. This translates into CASSESGTGSNYGYTF. This chain connects TRBV25-1 to TRBJ1-2, with 9 positions matching TRBD1. Trimming took 1 base from V and 2 from J; bases not matched to a gene: 5. The V gene's germline CDR1 is MGHDK and CDR2 SYGVNS. The CDR3 has 16 amino acids.

This clone was detected a few times. The gene calls are TRBV23-1 and TRBJ2-1, with 9 nucleotides matching TRBD1. TRBV23-1 belongs to the ORF category, with a function that is uncertain. Trimming at V came to 4 bases and at J to 6 bases, leaving 13 bases not matched to a gene. The CDR3 length is 17 residues. The CDR3 is CASSPYGRDRVINEQFF. The CDR3 DNA reads TGCGCCAGCAGTCCCTATGGGCGGGACAGGGTGATCAATGAGCAGTTCTTC.

The CDR3: CASSLIRDRAATNEKLFF. The CDR3 DNA reads as TGTGCCAGCAGCCTTATCCGGGACAGGGCTGCAACTAATGAAAAACTGTTTTTT. The chain couples TRBV4-2 to TRBJ1-4; 9 nucleotides line up with TRBD1. There are 18 residues in the CDR3. Trimming took 4 bases from V and 0 from J; bases not matched to a gene: 9. Germline CDR1 reads LGHNA; CDR2 reads YNFKEQ.

The V call is TRBV13, the J call TRBJ1-4; D call uncertain. The germline CDR1 and CDR2 sequences are PRHDT and FYEKMQ (reference sequence). The CDR3 is made up of 12 amino acids. V was pared by 5 bases and J by 8 bases, with 9 bases between. The CDR3 protein is CASSPDREKLFF. As DNA, the CDR3 is TGTGCCAGCAGCCCTGATCGGGAAAAACTGTTTTTT.

The rearrangement links TRBV15 to TRBJ1-4, with no clear D. Germline V gives CDR1 LNHNV, CDR2 YYDKDF (reference sequence). Trimming took 5 bases from V and 8 from J, leaving 9 bases between them. The CDR3 covers 12 residues. The CDR3, as DNA: TGTGCCACCAGCGACGATCGGGAAAAACTGTTTTTT. Translated: CATSDDREKLFF.

In this sample, this clone turned up a few times. This chain uses TRBV18 with TRBJ2-3; 13 bases match TRBD2. The CDR3 runs 17 residues. The junction had 10 bases not matched to a gene; V was cut back by 6 bases and J by 4 bases. Germline values: CDR1 KGHSH, CDR2 LQKENI. The CDR3 region has the DNA TGTGCCAGCTCTCGCGGACTAGCGGGAGTTATCGCAGATACGCAGTATTTT. Its translation: CASSRGLAGVIADTQYF.

This clone was detected once. The chain couples TRBV2 to TRBJ2-5, with D uncertain. V was trimmed by 5 bases and J by 5 bases, leaving 6 bases between them. The CDR3 consists of 11 residues. Germline assignment: CDR1 SNHLY and CDR2 FYNNEI. DNA for the CDR3: TGTGCCAGCAGTACCTGGGAGACCCAGTACTTC. This encodes CASSTWETQYF.

This clone turned up a few times. V is TRBV7-2 and J is TRBJ1-5, with D perhaps matching TRBD1 (6 bases). The CDR3 contains 15 residues. The ends were cut back, 1 base at V and 2 bases at J, with 9 bases in the middle. Germline V gives CDR1 SGHTA, CDR2 FQGNSA. The CDR3 DNA reads as TGTGCCAGCAGCTTAGTGGGGGCTGGCAATCAGCCCCAGCATTTT. Its translation is CASSLVGAGNQPQHF.

The chain has TRBV4-2 and TRBJ2-4, with TRBD1 identical over 7 bases. The germline V gene encodes CDR1 LGHNA and CDR2 YNFKEQ. The junction had 8 bases not matched to a gene; V was cut back by 0 bases and J by 0 bases. This CDR3 comprises 18 residues. As DNA, the CDR3 is TGTGCCAGCAGCCAAGAAGGGGGCGGAGCGGTAGCCAAAAACATTCAGTACTTC. Protein product: CASSQEGGGAVAKNIQYF.

This clone was counted a few times. V gene TRBV4-1 combines with J gene TRBJ2-1, with a possible D match to TRBD1 (6 bases). The germline V and J ends were trimmed by 4 bases and 4 bases, with 11 bases remaining between them. The germline gives CDR1 MGHRA, CDR2 YSYEKL. CDR3 size: 14 residues. The CDR3 DNA follows: TGCGCCAGCAGCCCCCCGGGACAATACAATGAGCAGTTCTTC. This sequence encodes CASSPPGQYNEQFF.

This clone was detected a few times. This sequence joins TRBV11-1 and TRBJ2-3; D not resolved. Trimming shortened V by 10 bases and J by 10 bases, and 18 bases separated the two germline ends. The CDR3 extends over 12 amino acids. Germline loops: CDR1 SGHAT, CDR2 FQDESV (reference sequence). CDR3 in amino acids: CATTPRASPQYF. The DNA of the CDR3 is TGTGCCACCACACCCCGGGCATCCCCGCAGTATTTT.

This clone was found a few times. The chain joins TRBV6-5 to TRBJ2-1; TRBD1 agrees at 9 bases. The V segment lost 5 bases and the J segment 0 bases; nucleotides outside the gene matches: 2. Germline lookup yields CDR1 MNHEY and CDR2 SVGAGI. This CDR3 has 15 residues. CDR3 coding DNA: TGTGCCAGCAGTCCGACAGGGGGCTCCTACAATGAGCAGTTCTTC. Its protein product is CASSPTGGSYNEQFF.

The chain links TRBV7-3 to TRBJ2-1, with 11 bases fitting TRBD2. In germline, CDR1 is SGHTA, CDR2 FQGTGA. V was clipped by 5 bases and J by 5 bases; unmatched bases: 2. The CDR3 consists of 14 residues. The chain's CDR3 is CASSASGRNNEQFF. Here the CDR3 DNA reads TGTGCCAGCAGCGCTAGCGGGAGGAACAATGAGCAGTTCTTC.

In this sample, this clone turned up a few times. The chain is built from TRBV7-2 and TRBJ2-7; D gene ambiguous. V lost 0 bases, J lost 2 bases, and 8 bases lay in between. The CDR3 totals 14 residues. Germline CDR1 is SGHTA and CDR2 is FQGNSA. The CDR3 region is CASSLAAGTYEQYV. CDR3 nucleotides: TGTGCCAGCAGCTTAGCAGCAGGAACCTACGAGCAGTACGTC.

This clone was detected only a few times. This rearrangement joins TRBV11-2 to TRBJ2-5; D gene uncertain. Germline lookup yields CDR1 SGHAT and CDR2 FQNNGV. CDR3 length equals 11 residues. Deletions cut 3 bases from V and 4 bases from J, with 3 bases between. The DNA of the CDR3 is TGTGCCAGCAGCTTTAGAGAGACCCAGTACTTC. Its protein product is CASSFRETQYF.

This clone showed up just a few times. V and J are TRBV30 and TRBJ2-3; D not resolved. The CDR3 loop spans 15 amino acids. Trimming stripped 4 bases from V and 0 bases from J, with 14 bases between. The germline V gene encodes CDR1 GTSNPN and CDR2 SVGIG (reference sequence). CDR3 coding DNA: TGTGCCTGGACCCCTAGGCGTAAGAGCACAGATACGCAGTATTTT. Amino acids: CAWTPRRKSTDTQYF.

CDR3 protein: CASTNPGELFF. As DNA, the CDR3 is TGTGCCAGCACCAATCCCGGGGAGCTGTTTTTT. V gene TRBV7-2 combines with J gene TRBJ2-2; no reliable D call. CDR1 is SGHTA, CDR2 FQGNSA, per germline. The length of the CDR3 is 11 residues. Trimming cost V 7 bases and J 6 bases, with 6 bases left between them.

This clone was recorded a few times. The chain uses TRBV11-2 and TRBJ1-6; D remains unclear. Germline-derived CDR1 and CDR2 are SGHAT and FQNNGV. Trimming removed 5 bases at V and 7 bases at J, with 12 bases between. The CDR3 spans 14 residues. CDR3 residues: CASSATGVNSPLHF. The CDR3 coding sequence is TGTGCCAGCAGCGCTACCGGGGTGAATTCACCCCTCCACTTT.

This clone appeared a few times. The chain has TRBV7-9 and TRBJ2-1; TRBD2 aligns across 8 bases. CDR1 and CDR2 (germline): SEHNR, FQNEAQ (reference sequence). The CDR3 is made up of 14 amino acids. V lost 5 bases to trimming and J lost 7 bases; unmatched junction nucleotides: 7. Here the CDR3 reads CASSPGTSKNEQFF. In DNA, the CDR3 is TGTGCCAGCAGCCCCGGGACTAGTAAGAATGAGCAGTTCTTC.

Comment on this clone: Distinct nucleotide sequences in the sample also encode this CDR3. The genes are TRBV29-1 and TRBJ2-6, with D possibly being TRBD1 (5 bases). The germline CDR1 and CDR2 sequences are SQVTM and ANQGSEA. This CDR3 region has 14 residues. V was shortened by 7 bases and J by 0 bases, with 10 bases between the two germline ends. This chain's CDR3 is CSAEGDSGANVLTF. CDR3 nucleotides: TGCAGCGCGGAAGGGGACTCTGGGGCCAACGTCCTGACTTTC. The full variable domain, completed using reference TRBV29-1 and TRBJ2-6, is SAVISQKPSRDICQRGTSLTIQCQVDSQVTMMFWYRQQPGQSLTLIATANQGSEATYESGFVIDKFPISRPNLTFSTLTVSNMSPEDSSIYLCSAEGDSGANVLTFGAGSRLTVL.

This clone was observed a handful of times. The CDR3, as DNA: TGTGCCAGCAGCTTAGGCCAGGCGGGTGGGCAAGAGACCCAGTACTTC. Its protein product is CASSLGQAGGQETQYF. The chain carries TRBV7-9 and TRBJ2-5, with D possibly being TRBD2 (5 bases). Germline assignment: CDR1 SEHNR and CDR2 FQNEAQ (reference sequence). V was cut by 1 base and J by 2 bases, with 14 bases left in between. There are 16 residues in the CDR3.

The chain employs TRBV14 and TRBJ2-1, with TRBD2 matching over 9 bases. Germline V lookup: CDR1 SGHDN, CDR2 FVKESK. V shed 4 bases and J 6 bases; nucleotides not matched to a gene: 10. CDR3 length equals 16 residues. The CDR3: CASSREAGGLFNEQFF. CDR3 sequence (DNA): TGTGCCAGCAGCCGAGAAGCGGGAGGCCTGTTCAATGAGCAGTTCTTC.

This clone turned up a few times. The chain combines TRBV28 with TRBJ2-7; D might be TRBD2 (5 bases). CDR3 length equals 14 residues. Germline-derived CDR1 and CDR2 are MDHEN and SYDVKM. The ends were cut back, 5 bases at V and 2 bases at J, with 13 bases in the middle. The CDR3 sequence: CASSPSGLPYEQYV. In DNA form, the CDR3 reads TGTGCCAGCAGTCCCAGCGGCTTACCCTACGAGCAGTACGTC.

The chain uses TRBV7-8 and TRBJ2-1; D call uncertain. Germline V gene data show CDR1 as SGHVS and CDR2 as FQNEAQ. V was clipped by 0 bases and J by 5 bases, with 14 bases between them. This CDR3 is built from 16 residues. CDR3 residues: CASSLAGTQNHNEQFF. The CDR3, as DNA: TGTGCCAGCAGCTTAGCGGGAACACAGAACCACAATGAGCAGTTCTTC.

This clone was counted many times. The chain has TRBV28 and TRBJ2-4, with TRBD1 identical over 7 bases. The CDR3 contains 13 residues. Germline CDR1 is MDHEN and CDR2 is SYDVKM. V was clipped by 8 bases and J by 5 bases; unmatched bases: 6. This CDR3 is CASLPGQQNIQYF. CDR3 nucleotides: TGTGCCAGCCTCCCGGGACAGCAAAACATTCAGTACTTC.

The V and J genes are TRBV2 and TRBJ1-1, with 9 bases fitting TRBD1. V lost 6 bases to trimming and J lost 5 bases; unmatched junction nucleotides: 4. The germline CDR1 and CDR2 sequences are SNHLY and FYNNEI. This CDR3 has 13 amino acids. The CDR3 DNA reads as TGTGCCAGCAGGGGGACAGGGAGGACTGAAGCTTTCTTT. Translating gives CASRGTGRTEAFF.

A few counts support this clone. J is TRBJ1-3 and V is TRBV25-1, with D uncertain. V shed 6 bases and J shed 3 bases, with 9 bases lying between them. The CDR3 length is 13 residues. From germline, CDR1 is MGHDK and CDR2 SYGVNS. The CDR3: CASSSINGNTIYF. CDR3 nucleotides: TGTGCCAGCAGCAGCATTAATGGAAACACCATATATTTT.

In regard to this clone: Additional DNA sequences in this sample encode the identical CDR3. The chain couples TRBV4-1 to TRBJ2-3, with D perhaps TRBD2 (5 bases). The V gene's germline CDR1 is MGHRA and CDR2 YSYEKL. CDR3 length: 13 residues. The V end lost 1 base, the J end lost 3 bases, and 5 bases lay between the germline ends. The CDR3 sequence: CASSQAGTDTQYF. DNA of the CDR3: TGCGCCAGCAGCCAAGCGGGAACAGATACGCAGTATTTT.

The chain couples TRBV29-1 to TRBJ1-5, with D perhaps TRBD1 (5 bases). Germline V CDR1 and CDR2: SQVTM, ANQGSEA. The V end lost 0 bases, the J end lost 9 bases, and 9 bases lay between the germline ends. The CDR3 loop spans 12 amino acids. Here the CDR3 reads CSVEDRGGPQHF. For the CDR3, the DNA is TGCAGCGTTGAAGATAGGGGTGGGCCCCAGCATTTT.

The sample holds a few counts of this clone. The chain combines TRBV6-5 with TRBJ2-7; 8 positions agree with TRBD1. CDR3 size: 14 residues. V lost 7 bases, J lost 2 bases, and 7 bases stayed unmatched. The germline CDR1 and CDR2 sequences are MNHEY and SVGAGI. The CDR3 region is CASTTGTGTYEQYF. The CDR3 DNA follows: TGTGCCAGCACCACCGGGACAGGCACCTACGAGCAGTACTTC.

There are a few counts of this clone. The chain combines TRBV29-1 with TRBJ2-7, with D tentatively TRBD1 (5 bases). The CDR3 loop spans 11 amino acids. Germline-derived CDR1 and CDR2 are SQVTM and ANQGSEA. V lost 7 bases, J lost 5 bases, and 12 bases lay in between. DNA of the CDR3: TGCAGCGCGGACAATTACAACGAGCAGTACTTC. Translation: CSADNYNEQYF.

This clone was seen a handful of times. The chain carries TRBV19 and TRBJ1-1; no clear D gene. Germline CDR1 is LNHDA and CDR2 is SQIVND (reference sequence). The CDR3 has 11 residues. Trimming shortened V by 9 bases and J by 5 bases, and 10 bases separated the two germline ends. CDR3 protein: CASRRETEAFF. In nucleotides, the CDR3 is TGTGCCAGCAGGAGAGAAACTGAAGCTTTCTTT. The whole variable domain, filled in from reference TRBV19 and TRBJ1-1, reads DGGITQSPKYLFRKEGQNVTLSCEQNLNHDAMYWYRQDPGQGLRLIYYSQIVNDFQKGDIAEGYSVSREKKESFPLTVTSAQKNPTAFYLCASRRETEAFFGQGTRLTVV.